This T cell receptor (beta chain) derives from a study of molecular identifiers for immune sequencing clone quantification. Turning to the study itself: In replicates, the authors split RNA from roughly 18,000 or 92,000 naive CD8 cells five ways and sequenced four.

The CDR3 is 15 amino acids. Germline V lookup: CDR1 SGHAT, CDR2 FQNNGV. A CD8+CD4-CCR7+CD45RA+ gate was used to sort naive CD8 T cells. Points on this clonotype: Its antigen is not known.

MiXCR was run by TCRdb on the PCR reads, yielding one entry per CDR3 protein. Seen here are about 65,000 distinct CDR3 sequences, under 20% observed once, and the top ten hold 1.3% to 1.5%. General study results and limits: Naive cells had under 1% of molecules in clones above 20 RNA copies, effectors over 97%.

The rearrangement links TRBV11-2 to TRBJ2-5; possible D gene TRBD1, 7 bases. The receptor comes from a human donor in good health. Some libraries in this study had Jurkat cell RNA spiked in. The sequencing sample was made of naive CD8+ T cells from blood, with Jurkat cell RNA spiked in. Subset described: FACS-sorted CD8+CD4-CCR7+CD45RA+ naive T cells. CDR3 region: CVRGTPDSSGATQYF. CDR3 in DNA: TGTGTCAGGGGGACCCCGGACAGTTCGGGGGCGACCCAGTACTTC.